The 24 T cell receptor beta chains given below trace back to one sample, sequenced in a study of CD8 T cells in ankylosing spondylitis. TCRdb itself ran the 5' RACE reads through MiXCR, one entry per CDR3 protein. The data contain 200,000 to 300,000 distinct CDR3 sequences, about 10% of them singletons. The sample taken for sequencing was blood, either unsorted or a sorted T cell fraction (not recorded which). The receptors here all came from a male donor with ankylosing spondylitis or in good health (not recorded which).

This clonotype was picked up a small number of times. The V and J genes are TRBV7-6 and TRBJ2-3, with D perhaps given as TRBD1 or TRBD2 (5 bases each). The germline gives CDR1 SGHVS, CDR2 FNYEAQ. Trimming took 2 bases from V and 8 from J, leaving 8 bases between them. The CDR3 is made up of 12 amino acids. The DNA of the CDR3 is TGTGCCAGCAGCTTATCAGGGAGTACGCAGTATTTT. Translated, it gives CASSLSGSTQYF.

This chain connects TRBV12-5 to TRBJ2-1, with 9 bases lining up with TRBD1. J was trimmed by 3 bases and V by 6 bases; bases with no gene match: 6. The CDR3 covers 15 residues. Germline V gives CDR1 LGHNT, CDR2 FRNRAP. The CDR3 protein is CASGKPGQGYNEQFF. In DNA, the CDR3 is TGTGCTAGTGGGAAGCCGGGACAGGGCTACAATGAGCAGTTCTTC.

This clonotype has at least ten counts. The chain combines TRBV12-3 or TRBV12-4 with TRBJ2-5, with TRBD2 identical over 12 bases. The CDR3 length is 14 residues. Trimming at V came to 6 bases and at J to 4 bases, leaving 3 bases not matched to a gene. CDR3 DNA sequence: TGTGCCAGCAGCGCGACTAGCGGGAGAGAGACCCAGTACTTC. It is translated as CASSATSGRETQYF.

This sequence joins TRBV5-1 and TRBJ2-2; 9 nucleotides align to TRBD1. Germline V gives CDR1 SGHRS, CDR2 YFSETQ. The CDR3 contains 17 residues. V was pared by 1 base and J by 7 bases, with 11 bases of the junction left unmatched. The CDR3 sequence is CASSLTPDRGDVGELFF. In DNA form, the CDR3 reads TGCGCCAGCAGCTTGACCCCCGACAGGGGGGATGTCGGGGAGCTGTTTTTT.

This clonotype was counted ten times or more. V usage is TRBV3-1 and J usage is TRBJ1-5, with a weak D call TRBD1 (6 bases). CDR3 length: 15 residues. In germline, CDR1 is LGHDT, CDR2 YNNKEL (reference sequence). V lost 4 bases and J lost 8, with 18 bases in between. DNA of the CDR3: TGTGCCAGCAGCCCATCCGGGGGGCCGAATAAGCCCCAGCATTTT. Translated, it gives CASSPSGGPNKPQHF.

The gene calls are TRBV12-5 and TRBJ1-1; maybe TRBD1 (5 bases). CDR1 is LGHNT and CDR2 is FRNRAP in the germline V gene. CDR3 size: 15 residues. V was cut by 0 bases and J by 5 bases, with 13 bases left in between. CDR3 nucleotides: TGTGCTAGTGGTTTGGTGTGGGGGTTTGGTACTGAAGCTTTCTTT. This codes for CASGLVWGFGTEAFF.

There are many counts of this clonotype. The chain is built from TRBV11-1 and TRBJ2-3; D uncertain. Trimming shortened V by 4 bases and J by 4 bases, and 6 bases separated the two germline ends. Germline V lookup: CDR1 SGHAT, CDR2 FQDESV (reference sequence). The CDR3 covers 12 residues. The CDR3 loop reads CASSSSSDTQYF. CDR3 nucleotides: TGTGCCAGCAGCTCGAGTTCAGATACGCAGTATTTT.

This clonotype was recorded many times. The V gene is TRBV29-1, the J gene TRBJ2-1, with 9 bases matching TRBD2. The trim removed 3 bases at V and 7 bases at J, leaving 10 bases unmatched. The length of the CDR3 is 15 residues. Per germline, CDR1 SQVTM and CDR2 ANQGSEA. DNA for the CDR3: TGCAGCGTTGAGATGCGGGAGGGATTCTGGAATGAGCAGTTCTTC. This translates into CSVEMREGFWNEQFF.

V usage is TRBV25-1 and J usage is TRBJ2-7; 7 nucleotides line up with TRBD1. The germline V gene encodes CDR1 MGHDK and CDR2 SYGVNS. V was clipped by 4 bases and J by 3 bases; unmatched bases: 6. The CDR3 has 14 amino acids. This CDR3 is CASSVGTAFYEQYF. CDR3 coding DNA: TGTGCCAGCAGTGTTGGGACAGCGTTCTACGAGCAGTACTTC.

The gene calls are TRBV7-3 and TRBJ2-2; 8 nucleotides agree with TRBD1. The CDR3 has 13 amino acids. Germline assignment: CDR1 SGHTA and CDR2 FQGTGA. Trimming removed 4 bases from V and 7 bases from J; junction bases left unmatched: 2. CDR3 sequence (DNA): TGTGCCAGCAGCTCGGACAGGGACGGGGAGCTGTTTTTT. This translates into CASSSDRDGELFF.

This clonotype was observed at least ten times. The chain links TRBV20-1 to TRBJ2-3; D unclear. Germline V CDR1 and CDR2: DFQATT, SNEGSKA (reference sequence). This CDR3 is built from 12 residues. Trimming removed 3 bases from V and 1 base from J, with 5 bases in between. As DNA, the CDR3 is TGCAGTGCTAGGATCGGCACAGATACGCAGTATTTT. This translates into CSARIGTDTQYF.

This clonotype was counted many times. J is TRBJ2-7 and V is TRBV12-3 or TRBV12-4; D unclear. V lost 3 bases, J lost 0 bases, and 6 bases lay in between. The CDR3 runs 13 residues. DNA of the CDR3: TGTGCCAGCAGTTTCGGCGTCTCCTACGAGCAGTACTTC. Its translation: CASSFGVSYEQYF.

This clonotype was detected a few times. The chain recombines TRBV7-3 with TRBJ2-1; TRBD2 matches at 7 bases. The V gene's germline CDR1 is SGHTA and CDR2 FQGTGA. The CDR3 runs to 11 residues. V trimming: 8 bases; J trimming: 10 bases; junction bases outside the gene matches: 5. The CDR3 protein is CASGTSAEQFF. For the CDR3, the DNA is TGTGCCAGCGGAACTAGCGCCGAGCAGTTCTTC.

This clonotype was seen repeatedly, ten times or more. The rearrangement links TRBV20-1 to TRBJ1-1; 8 positions match TRBD1. V gave up 6 bases and J gave up 5 bases; unmatched junction bases: 11. The germline CDR1 and CDR2 sequences are DFQATT and SNEGSKA (reference sequence). The CDR3 runs to 14 residues. The DNA for the CDR3 is TGCAGTGCCAAAACTGGACAGGGTGGTACTGAAGCTTTCTTT. It is translated as CSAKTGQGGTEAFF.

This clonotype was recorded a few times. The V gene is TRBV5-1, the J gene TRBJ1-1; D call uncertain. This CDR3 has 15 residues. The V gene's germline CDR1 is SGHRS and CDR2 YFSETQ. V lost 5 bases and J 3 bases, leaving 17 bases between the germline ends. CDR3 DNA sequence: TGCGCCAGCAGGGAAACGACGGGTCGGGACACTGAAGCTTTCTTT. Translation gives CASRETTGRDTEAFF.

V usage is TRBV12-3 or TRBV12-4 and J usage is TRBJ2-3; a possible D gene is TRBD2 (5 bases). The germline V and J ends were trimmed by 7 bases and 7 bases, with 18 bases remaining between them. This CDR3 comprises 14 residues. CDR3 amino acids: CASKPGVSLNTQYF. The CDR3, as DNA: TGTGCCAGCAAGCCCGGGGTATCCCTCAATACGCAGTATTTT.

This clonotype was seen repeatedly, ten times or more. The V gene is TRBV29-1, the J gene TRBJ1-1, with no clear D. Trimming took 0 bases from V and 11 from J, leaving 7 bases between them. The germline V gene has CDR1 SQVTM and CDR2 ANQGSEA. There are 10 residues in the CDR3. CDR3 DNA: TGCAGCGTTGAAGAACTTTGGGCTTTCTTT. Encoded protein: CSVEELWAFF.

This clonotype was counted between two and nine times. The gene calls are TRBV2 and TRBJ1-4; TRBD1 agrees at 7 bases. Germline V CDR1 and CDR2: SNHLY, FYNNEI. The CDR3 totals 14 residues. The J segment lost 7 bases and the V segment lost 10 bases, leaving 12 bases of the junction unmatched. CDR3 loop: CATCRGGQREKLFF. As DNA, the CDR3 is TGTGCCACCTGCAGAGGGGGCCAGCGTGAAAAACTGTTTTTT. Supplemented by reference TRBV2 and TRBJ1-4, the full variable domain reads EPEVTQTPSHQVTQMGQEVILRCVPISNHLYFYWYRQILGQKVEFLVSFYNNEISEKSEIFDDQFSVERPDGSNFTLKIRSTKLEDSAMYFCATCRGGQREKLFFGSGTQLSVL.

This clonotype was recorded a few times. The chain combines TRBV5-1 with TRBJ2-7; D assignment may be TRBD1 or TRBD2 (5 bases each). V shed 2 bases and J shed 0 bases, with 21 bases lying between them. The germline gives CDR1 SGHRS, CDR2 YFSETQ. There are 18 residues in the CDR3. CDR3 in amino acids: CASSFRTPEGDSSYEQYF. CDR3 coding DNA: TGCGCCAGCAGCTTCCGCACACCCGAGGGTGACAGCTCCTACGAGCAGTACTTC.

This clonotype showed up many times. V is TRBV20-1 and J is TRBJ2-3; D may match TRBD1 or TRBD2 (5 bases each). The CDR3 length is 17 residues. Germline V gene data show CDR1 as DFQATT and CDR2 as SNEGSKA (reference sequence). With 0 bases removed from V and 0 bases from J, the gap between germline ends came to 16 bases. The CDR3 protein is CSARDDGAPTSTDTQYF. The CDR3 coding sequence is TGCAGTGCTAGAGACGACGGGGCACCTACTAGCACAGATACGCAGTATTTT.

This clonotype showed up many times. The chain is built from TRBV7-9 and TRBJ2-3, with D unresolved. V lost 5 bases to trimming and J lost 2 bases, with 11 bases between them. Germline assignment: CDR1 SEHNR and CDR2 FQNEAQ (reference sequence). The CDR3 runs to 14 residues. The CDR3 region has the DNA TGTGCCAGCAGCAATGAAGGGCTCACAGATACGCAGTATTTT. Encoded protein: CASSNEGLTDTQYF.

J is TRBJ1-1 and V is TRBV7-9; D unclear. V dropped 7 bases and J dropped 5 bases, with 11 bases sitting between them. The CDR3 extends over 12 amino acids. CDR1 and CDR2 from the germline V gene are SEHNR and FQNEAQ (reference sequence). The CDR3 loop is CASTPSGTEAFF. The CDR3 bases are TGTGCCAGCACCCCATCGGGGACTGAAGCTTTCTTT.

This clonotype was counted only a few times. This rearrangement joins TRBV7-7 to TRBJ2-5, with D perhaps matching TRBD1 (5 bases). Trimming stripped 2 bases from V and 1 base from J, with 11 bases between. The germline V gene has CDR1 SSHAT and CDR2 FNYEAQ (reference sequence). The CDR3 totals 15 residues. CDR3 residues: CASSLSGHLQETQYF. The CDR3 DNA reads as TGTGCCAGCAGCTTATCAGGACACCTCCAAGAGACCCAGTACTTC.

This clonotype was picked up many times. The V and J genes are TRBV20-1 and TRBJ1-2; D gene ambiguous. The CDR3 runs 12 residues. V shed 6 bases and J shed 2 bases, with 10 bases lying between them. CDR1 and CDR2 from the germline V gene are DFQATT and SNEGSKA (reference sequence). In DNA, the CDR3 is TGCAGTGCCACGACGGAGAACTATGGCTACACCTTC. Amino acid sequence: CSATTENYGYTF.